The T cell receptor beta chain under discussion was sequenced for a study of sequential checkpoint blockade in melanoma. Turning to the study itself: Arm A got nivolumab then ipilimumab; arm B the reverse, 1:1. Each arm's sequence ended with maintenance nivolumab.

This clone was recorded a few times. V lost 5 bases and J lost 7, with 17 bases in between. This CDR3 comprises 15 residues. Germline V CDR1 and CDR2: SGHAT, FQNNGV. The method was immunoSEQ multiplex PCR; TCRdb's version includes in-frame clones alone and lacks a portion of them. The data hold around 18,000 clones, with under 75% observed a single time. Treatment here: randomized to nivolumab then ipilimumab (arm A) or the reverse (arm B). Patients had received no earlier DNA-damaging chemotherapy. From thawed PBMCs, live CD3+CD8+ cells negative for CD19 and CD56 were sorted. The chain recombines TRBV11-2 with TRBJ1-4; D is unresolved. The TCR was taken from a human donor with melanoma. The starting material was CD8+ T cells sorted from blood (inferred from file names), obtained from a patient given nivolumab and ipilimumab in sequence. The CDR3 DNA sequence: TGTGCCAGCAGCGTAGGATCCGGGAAGGGTGAAAAACTGTTTTTT. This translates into CASSVGSGKGEKLFF.